Below are 17 T cell receptor beta chains sequenced from a single sample in a study of monozygotic twins with inflammatory bowel disease. TCRdb processed the 5' RACE reads again and assigns one entry to each CDR3 protein, with no DNA. Reported are around 380,000 distinct CDR3 sequences; the ten largest clones contain more than 2%. The sequenced sample was blood. These receptors originate from a human donor with ulcerative colitis or Crohn's disease, or a healthy co-twin of an affected twin (not recorded which).

The chain combines TRBV5-5 with TRBJ1-4; TCRdb gives TRBD1 as the D gene, but with no DNA this cannot be confirmed. This CDR3 spans 15 amino acids. The V gene's germline CDR1 is SGHKS and CDR2 YYEKEE (reference sequence). This CDR3 is CASSLLTGGNEKLFF.

The chain has TRBV10-3 and TRBJ1-3; without DNA, the TCRdb call of TRBD1 cannot be checked. Germline CDR1 reads ENHRY; CDR2 reads SYGVKD. The CDR3 is 16 amino acids. The CDR3 loop reads CAISLRLGGLGNTIYF.

The rearrangement uses TRBV2 and TRBJ2-5; TCRdb returns TRBD2, unconfirmable since there is no DNA. In germline, CDR1 is SNHLY, CDR2 FYNNEI. The CDR3 extends over 17 amino acids. The CDR3 loop is CASSPTRRLAGQETQYF.

The rearrangement joins TRBV6-5 to TRBJ1-4; the TCRdb D gene call, TRBD1, has no DNA to confirm it. This CDR3 spans 13 amino acids. The V gene's germline CDR1 is MNHEY and CDR2 SVGAGI. CDR3 loop: CASSSGGREKLFF.

This chain connects TRBV10-1 to TRBJ2-7; TCRdb indicates TRBD1, and absent DNA this call remains unverified. In germline, CDR1 is WNHNN, CDR2 SYGVQD (reference sequence). The length of the CDR3 is 15 residues. Here the CDR3 reads CASSEGRDRGSEQYF.

The V and J genes are TRBV25-1 and TRBJ2-3; the TRBD2 assignment by TCRdb is unverifiable without DNA. CDR3 length: 14 residues. CDR1 and CDR2 (germline): MGHDK, SYGVNS. The CDR3 reads CASSEVGSADTQYF.

V is TRBV18 and J is TRBJ1-5; the TCRdb D gene call, TRBD1, has no DNA to confirm it. The CDR3 has 15 residues. Germline CDR1 reads KGHSH; CDR2 reads LQKENI. The CDR3 sequence: CASSPTGTVFQPQHF. Looking up the rest from reference TRBV18 and TRBJ1-5 gives the full variable domain: NAGVMQNPRHLVRRRGQEARLRCSPMKGHSHVYWYRQLPEEGLKFMVYLQKENIIDESGMPKERFSAEFPKEGPSILRIQQVVRGDSAAYFCASSPTGTVFQPQHFGDGTRLSIL.

The CDR3 loop is CASSYHLQEGLVTGELFF. The J gene is TRBJ2-2, the V gene TRBV5-1; the D call from TCRdb, TRBD1, cannot be confirmed without DNA. Germline-derived CDR1 and CDR2 are SGHRS and YFSETQ. The length of the CDR3 is 18 residues.

V gene TRBV5-1 combines with J gene TRBJ2-2; as DNA is missing, the TRBD1 call by TCRdb cannot be tested. CDR1 and CDR2 (germline): SGHRS, YFSETQ. The CDR3 contains 17 residues. The chain's CDR3 is CASSSRRGFANTGELFF.

The chain uses TRBV20-1 and TRBJ2-5; TCRdb lists TRBD1, though no DNA is available to test this call. The length of the CDR3 is 14 residues. CDR1 and CDR2 from the germline V gene are DFQATT and SNEGSKA (reference sequence). The CDR3 region is CSARDQGGQETQYF.

This chain uses TRBV5-4 with TRBJ2-1. CDR3 length: 16 amino acids. CDR1 and CDR2 from the germline V gene are SGHNT and YYREEE (reference sequence). The chain's CDR3 is CASSLDPTPLYNEQFF.

The gene calls are TRBV6-2 or TRBV6-3 and TRBJ2-2; there is no DNA to check the TCRdb D call of TRBD2. CDR1 is MNHEY, CDR2 SVGEGT, per germline. This CDR3 has 14 amino acids. This chain's CDR3 is CAIQREGWNGELFF.

The chain carries TRBV5-1 and TRBJ1-1; without DNA, the TCRdb call of TRBD1 cannot be checked. The CDR3 runs 13 residues. The V gene's germline CDR1 is SGHRS and CDR2 YFSETQ. The CDR3 sequence: CASSSGTEYEAFF.

J is TRBJ1-4 and V is TRBV30. Germline values: CDR1 GTSNPN, CDR2 SVGIG (reference sequence). The CDR3 length is 14 residues. Here the CDR3 reads CAWSVKALREKLFF.

The chain couples TRBV20-1 to TRBJ2-1; the TCRdb call, TRBD2, lacks DNA for checking. Per germline, CDR1 DFQATT and CDR2 SNEGSKA (reference sequence). The CDR3 is 14 amino acids. CDR3 residues: CSAAGGVTYNEQFF.

J is TRBJ2-7 and V is TRBV13; checking the TCRdb D call of TRBD1 is not possible without DNA. This CDR3 contains 14 residues. Germline V CDR1 and CDR2: PRHDT, FYEKMQ (reference sequence). CDR3 sequence reads: CASSLPSTGAEQYF.

The genes are TRBV19 and TRBJ2-6; the D gene TCRdb calls, TRBD1, cannot be checked with no DNA. Germline CDR1 LNHDA, CDR2 SQIVND (reference sequence). The CDR3 runs 16 residues. The chain's CDR3 is CANSQTGGSGANVLTF.